The 29 T cell receptor beta chains in this list originate from one sample, sequenced in a study of cytomegalovirus exposure and HLA in healthy donors. TCRdb keeps only in-frame clones here, not all; method: immunoSEQ multiplex PCR. In the table there are fewer than 200,000 clones, 95% to 96% of which are singletons. Sequences were obtained from PBMCs. The source of these receptors is a woman younger than 30 in good health and CMV-seronegative.

The V and J genes are TRBV7-9 and TRBJ2-4; D remains unclear. The germline V gene has CDR1 SEHNR and CDR2 FQNEAQ (reference sequence). Deletions cut 5 bases from V and 0 bases from J, with 11 bases between. There are 15 residues in the CDR3. CDR3 bases: TGTGCCAGCAGCCACCCTCTACTAGCCAAAAACATTCAGTACTTC. Its protein is CASSHPLLAKNIQYF.

The chain combines TRBV5-8 with TRBJ1-5, with D possibly TRBD1 on 5 matching bases. CDR3 length equals 15 residues. Germline values: CDR1 SGHTS, CDR2 YDEGEE. The V end was cut by 3 bases, the J end by 0 bases, with 10 bases between. The CDR3 protein is CASSSGQHSNQPQHF. The DNA of the CDR3 is TGTGCCAGCAGCTCCGGACAACATAGCAATCAGCCCCAGCATTTT.

The chain is built from TRBV9 and TRBJ1-6; 7 nucleotides match TRBD1. The germline CDR1 and CDR2 sequences are SGDLS and YYNGEE. V gave up 2 bases and J gave up 10 bases; unmatched junction bases: 6. The CDR3 totals 14 residues. CDR3 DNA: TGTGCCAGCAGCGTCGGGACAGATCTCTCACCCCTCCACTTT. The encoded protein is CASSVGTDLSPLHF.

The chain couples TRBV11-2 to TRBJ2-7; TRBD2 is a possible D gene (7 bases). CDR1 is SGHAT, CDR2 FQNNGV, per germline. The CDR3 sequence is 15 residues long. The V and J ends lost 3 bases and 2 bases respectively, with 14 bases between them. CDR3 loop: CASSLGRGPAYEQYF. For the CDR3, the DNA is TGTGCCAGCAGCTTGGGGCGGGGGCCCGCCTACGAGCAGTACTTC. Based on the CDR3 plus reference TRBV11-2 and TRBJ2-7, the full variable domain is EAGVAQSPRYKIIEKRQSVAFWCNPISGHATLYWYQQILGQGPKLLIQFQNNGVVDDSQLPKDRFSAERLKGVDSTLKIQPAKLEDSAVYLCASSLGRGPAYEQYFGPGTRLTVT.

The chain has TRBV11-3 and TRBJ2-3, with D unclear. The CDR3 extends over 16 amino acids. Germline CDR1 reads SGHNT; CDR2 reads YENEEA. Trimming removed 5 bases at V and 1 base at J, with 16 bases between. For the CDR3, the DNA is TGTGCCAGCAGCCGCAGGTCGAACGCCGGCACAGATACGCAGTATTTT. Its protein product is CASSRRSNAGTDTQYF.

The CDR3 protein is CASSASVAGGDMAKNIQYF. In nucleotides, the CDR3 is TGTGCCAGCAGTGCATCGGTCGCAGGGGGCGATATGGCCAAAAACATTCAGTACTTC. This chain joins TRBV6-1 and TRBJ2-4; 8 bases match TRBD1. The CDR3 contains 19 residues. Germline assignment: CDR1 MNHNS and CDR2 SASEGT. The J segment lost 1 base and the V segment lost 4 bases, leaving 15 bases of the junction unmatched.

The V and J genes are TRBV6-6 and TRBJ2-1; D ambiguous. V was shortened by 2 bases and J by 5 bases, with 4 bases between the two germline ends. The germline V gene encodes CDR1 MNHNY and CDR2 SVGAGI (reference sequence). The CDR3 has 12 residues. CDR3 loop: CASSYADNEQFF. In DNA form, the CDR3 reads TGTGCCAGCAGTTACGCGGACAATGAGCAGTTCTTC.

This chain joins TRBV5-1 and TRBJ1-1; no firm D call. CDR3 size: 15 residues. The germline gives CDR1 SGHRS, CDR2 YFSETQ. The V gene lost 4 bases and the J gene lost 0 bases, with 13 bases spanning the gap. The CDR3 nucleotides read TGCGCCAGCAGCGAACAGTCCTCCATGAACACTGAAGCTTTCTTT. It translates to CASSEQSSMNTEAFF.

The chain links TRBV11-2 to TRBJ2-1; possibly TRBD2 for D (5 bases). The CDR3 length is 16 residues. Germline CDR1 is SGHAT and CDR2 is FQNNGV. V was shortened by 0 bases and J by 7 bases, with 16 bases between the two germline ends. Written as DNA, the CDR3 is TGTGCCAGCAGCTTAGAGAGGGTTTCCCTGGCAAATGAGCAGTTCTTC. This codes for CASSLERVSLANEQFF.

This chain uses TRBV4-1 with TRBJ2-7; the match to TRBD2 covers 7 bases. In germline, CDR1 is MGHRA, CDR2 YSYEKL. V shed 1 base, J shed 1 base, and the junction held 10 bases outside the gene matches. The CDR3 extends over 17 amino acids. The chain's CDR3 is CASSQVFGGGGSYEQYF. The CDR3, as DNA: TGCGCCAGCAGCCAAGTTTTCGGCGGGGGAGGGTCCTACGAGCAGTACTTC.

This sequence joins TRBV9 and TRBJ1-2; 9 positions match TRBD1. The germline gives CDR1 SGDLS, CDR2 YYNGEE. The CDR3 extends over 14 amino acids. Trimming took 0 bases from V and 8 from J; bases not matched to a gene: 5. CDR3 nucleotide sequence: TGTGCCAGCAGCGTAGGAGGACAGGGGTTCGGCTACACCTTC. Translation: CASSVGGQGFGYTF.

V usage is TRBV29-1 and J usage is TRBJ1-6, with TRBD1 matching 10 bases. Germline V gene lookup returns CDR1 SQVTM and CDR2 ANQGSEA. V lost 5 bases, J lost 9 bases, and 7 bases stayed unmatched. This CDR3 comprises 14 residues. The CDR3 sequence is CSVRQGAGGSPLHF. The CDR3 bases are TGCAGCGTTCGACAGGGGGCAGGGGGTTCACCCCTCCACTTT. The full variable domain, rest sourced from reference TRBV29-1 and TRBJ1-6, is SAVISQKPSRDICQRGTSLTIQCQVDSQVTMMFWYRQQPGQSLTLIATANQGSEATYESGFVIDKFPISRPNLTFSTLTVSNMSPEDSSIYLCSVRQGAGGSPLHFGNGTRLTVT.

This chain joins TRBV6-5 and TRBJ2-7, with D possibly matching TRBD1 (6 bases). Germline-derived CDR1 and CDR2 are MNHEY and SVGAGI. CDR3 length: 15 residues. V was cut by 6 bases and J by 2 bases, with 17 bases left in between. In DNA form, the CDR3 reads TGTGCCAGCAGCCTTAACAGGGTAACTACCTACGAGCAGTACTTC. Its translation: CASSLNRVTTYEQYF.

By sample fraction, this clone is medium-sized. The V and J genes are TRBV6-4 and TRBJ2-1, with 11 positions matching TRBD2. V lost 0 bases, J lost 6 bases, and 1 base stayed unmatched. Per germline, CDR1 MRHNA and CDR2 SNTAGT. The CDR3 loop spans 15 amino acids. The CDR3 DNA sequence: TGTGCCAGCAGTGACTCTAGCGGGGGGGCCAATGAGCAGTTCTTC. Encoded protein: CASSDSSGGANEQFF.

This clone was seen just once. This chain uses TRBV1 with TRBJ2-3; TRBD2, the table's D call, was not compared with the DNA. TRBV1 is shown as a pseudogene. CDR3 length: 16 amino acids. The CDR3 DNA reads TGCACCAGCAGGGAATCTAGCGGGGGACCGCCAGATACGCAGTATTTT. Translating it yields CTSRESSGGPPDTQYF.

V usage is TRBV7-2 and J usage is TRBJ2-5; 7 bases are shared with TRBD1. CDR1 SGHTA and CDR2 FQGNSA come from the germline V gene. The CDR3 sequence is 16 residues long. V was clipped by 4 bases and J by 1 base; unmatched bases: 9. CDR3: CASSSWDSRTQETQYF. The CDR3 DNA reads as TGTGCCAGCAGCTCCTGGGACAGTCGGACCCAAGAGACCCAGTACTTC.

The chain uses TRBV5-6 and TRBJ2-2; 7 bases are shared with TRBD1. CDR1 is SGHDT, CDR2 YYEEEE, per germline. CDR3 length equals 17 residues. Losses at the gene ends were 0 bases for V and 1 base for J; bases not matched to a gene: 6. The CDR3 region is CASSLGATGENTGELFF. CDR3 nucleotide sequence: TGTGCCAGCAGCTTGGGGGCAACAGGGGAGAACACCGGGGAGCTGTTTTTT.

The genes are TRBV6-5 and TRBJ2-2; D is unresolved. This CDR3 has 13 residues. Trimming stripped 6 bases from V and 6 bases from J, with 11 bases between. Germline V gene data show CDR1 as MNHEY and CDR2 as SVGAGI. The CDR3 sequence is CASRTLAAGELFF. The CDR3 coding sequence is TGTGCCAGCAGAACCCTGGCGGCCGGGGAGCTGTTTTTT.

In this sample, this clone turned up a few times. The chain combines TRBV5-6 with TRBJ1-2, with D maybe TRBD1 (6 bases). Trimming cost V 3 bases and J 3 bases, with 6 bases left between them. This CDR3 contains 12 residues. Germline V gives CDR1 SGHDT, CDR2 YYEEEE. The CDR3 here is CASSSGDYGYTF. The CDR3 nucleotides are TGTGCCAGCAGCTCAGGGGACTATGGCTACACCTTC.

The V and J genes are TRBV5-4 and TRBJ2-5; D might be TRBD1 (6 bases). Germline V CDR1 and CDR2: SGHNT, YYREEE (reference sequence). V lost 3 bases to trimming and J lost 6 bases, with 12 bases between them. This CDR3 has 13 amino acids. The CDR3 is CASSSQGRQTQYF. In DNA form, the CDR3 reads TGTGCCAGCAGCTCTCAGGGGCGGCAGACCCAGTACTTC. Combining the CDR3 with reference TRBV5-4 and TRBJ2-5 gives the whole variable domain ETGVTQSPTHLIKTRGQQVTLRCSSQSGHNTVSWYQQALGQGPQFIFQYYREEENGRGNFPPRFSGLQFPNYSSELNVNALELDDSALYLCASSSQGRQTQYFGPGTRLLVL.

The J gene is TRBJ2-7, the V gene TRBV7-2, with 10 bases fitting TRBD2. There are 18 residues in the CDR3. In germline, CDR1 is SGHTA, CDR2 FQGNSA. The trim removed 1 base at V and 0 bases at J, leaving 9 bases unmatched. The CDR3 bases are TGTGCCAGCAGCTTAGTTGGACCAAGCGGGGGGGCCTCCTACGAGCAGTACTTC. Encoded protein: CASSLVGPSGGASYEQYF.

V and J are TRBV11-2 and TRBJ1-2; 7 positions match TRBD1. Germline V gives CDR1 SGHAT, CDR2 FQNNGV. Trimming removed 4 bases from V and 4 bases from J; junction bases left unmatched: 21. The CDR3 extends over 19 amino acids. CDR3 sequence reads: CASSSPTGAPAHIRYGYTF. The CDR3 DNA sequence: TGTGCCAGCAGCTCCCCAACAGGGGCGCCAGCGCACATACGCTATGGCTACACCTTC.

V gene TRBV30 combines with J gene TRBJ2-1; the D gene is possibly TRBD2 (6 bases). CDR3 length: 11 residues. Trimming removed 3 bases at V and 12 bases at J, with 12 bases between. Germline V CDR1 and CDR2: GTSNPN, SVGIG (reference sequence). The CDR3 DNA sequence: TGTGCCTGGAGGGAATCGACTAGGCAGTTCTTC. Its translation: CAWRESTRQFF.

The chain joins TRBV19 to TRBJ1-2; D remains ambiguous. V gave up 0 bases and J gave up 4 bases, with 15 bases separating them. The CDR3 contains 16 residues. Germline V gene lookup returns CDR1 LNHDA and CDR2 SQIVND (reference sequence). The CDR3 sequence: CASSIDSADIIYGYTF. CDR3 DNA: TGTGCCAGTAGTATAGATAGTGCAGACATCATCTATGGCTACACCTTC.

This clone was observed once. This chain joins TRBV5-1 and TRBJ2-5; 14 nucleotides line up with TRBD2. The CDR3 sequence is 17 residues long. CDR1 is SGHRS, CDR2 YFSETQ, per germline. The V segment lost 4 bases and the J segment 1 base; nucleotides outside the gene matches: 6. The CDR3 DNA reads as TGCGCCAGCAGCCCGGGCGGACTAGCGGGGGGCCAAGAGACCCAGTACTTC. Its translation is CASSPGGLAGGQETQYF.

The chain recombines TRBV6-6 with TRBJ1-6, with a possible D match to TRBD1 (6 bases). Germline CDR1 is MNHNY and CDR2 is SVGAGI (reference sequence). Trimming left V 3 bases short and J 11 bases short, with 17 bases between. This CDR3 comprises 15 residues. DNA for the CDR3: TGTGCCAGCAGTTATGCGATGGCCCAGGGGACACCCCTCCACTTT. It yields the protein CASSYAMAQGTPLHF.

V usage is TRBV5-4 and J usage is TRBJ1-1, with D possibly matching TRBD1 (5 bases). Trimming took 0 bases from V and 1 from J, leaving 13 bases between them. Germline V CDR1 and CDR2: SGHNT, YYREEE (reference sequence). The CDR3 runs to 16 residues. CDR3: CASSLGLGEPNTEAFF. The CDR3 DNA reads TGTGCCAGCAGCTTGGGTCTAGGGGAACCGAACACTGAAGCTTTCTTT.

V is TRBV18 and J is TRBJ2-5; 8 bases line up with TRBD2. The CDR3 contains 16 residues. Per germline, CDR1 KGHSH and CDR2 LQKENI. With 1 base clipped from V and 2 bases from J, the junction kept 6 bases outside the gene matches. The CDR3 sequence: CASSPLVAGRQETQYF. The DNA of the CDR3 is TGTGCCAGCTCACCACTGGTAGCGGGGAGACAAGAGACCCAGTACTTC.

The V call is TRBV25-1, the J call TRBJ2-3; tentative D call: TRBD2 (5 bases). Germline loops: CDR1 MGHDK, CDR2 SYGVNS. V lost 3 bases to trimming and J lost 6 bases, with 19 bases between them. This CDR3 contains 16 residues. CDR3 nucleotides: TGTGCCAGCAGTGAGACCGCGGGCGCTAGGGCCGATACGCAGTATTTT. It is translated as CASSETAGARADTQYF. The whole variable domain, remainder taken from reference TRBV25-1 and TRBJ2-3, is EADIYQTPRYLVIGTGKKITLECSQTMGHDKMYWYQQDPGMELHLIHYSYGVNSTEKGDLSSESTVSRIRTEHFPLTLESARPSHTSQYLCASSETAGARADTQYFGPGTRLTVL.